Presented here are 6 T cell receptor beta chains from one specimen sequenced in a study of shared clonotypes between healthy human individuals. Here immunoSEQ multiplex PCR was the method, and the copy in TCRdb shows in-frame clones only, minus some. The sample lists around 1,000,000 clones; 60% to 80% were seen once. Material: memory CD4+ T cells from PBMCs. Sample subset: CD45RA-negative fraction. The source of these receptors is a man between 18 and 29 years old in good health. Some clones in this sample may be carry-over from other donors' samples.

The CDR3 reads CASRRFGGDNEQFF. DNA of the CDR3: TGTGCCAGCAGACGTTTTGGGGGGGACAATGAGCAGTTCTTC. The chain couples TRBV7-9 to TRBJ2-1; TRBD2 agrees at 7 bases. The CDR3 loop spans 14 amino acids. In germline, CDR1 is SEHNR, CDR2 FQNEAQ (reference sequence). The J segment lost 5 bases and the V segment lost 6 bases, leaving 7 bases of the junction unmatched.

The chain couples TRBV6-5 to TRBJ1-3; perhaps TRBD1 as D (5 bases). The V end lost 5 bases, the J end lost 5 bases, and 16 bases lay between the germline ends. Germline CDR1 MNHEY, CDR2 SVGAGI. This CDR3 is built from 15 residues. The CDR3 spells CASSHRGARRNTIYF. CDR3 in DNA: TGTGCCAGCAGTCACAGAGGGGCGCGAAGAAACACCATATATTTT.

This chain links TRBV28 with TRBJ1-4; D is unresolved. The CDR3 covers 12 residues. The V gene's germline CDR1 is MDHEN and CDR2 SYDVKM. Trimming took 6 bases from V and 5 from J, leaving 7 bases between them. The CDR3 sequence is CASSIPNEKLFF. CDR3 sequence (DNA): TGTGCCAGCAGCATCCCGAATGAAAAACTGTTTTTT.

This chain connects TRBV27 to TRBJ2-6; D not certain. The CDR3 has 15 residues. Trimming left V 2 bases short and J 2 bases short, with 7 bases between. Germline V gene sequence: CDR1 MNHEY, CDR2 SMNVEV (reference sequence). In DNA form, the CDR3 reads TGTGCCAGCAGTTTACTCGAGGCTGGGGCCAACGTCCTGACTTTC. Protein: CASSLLEAGANVLTF.

V usage is TRBV14 and J usage is TRBJ2-5; 8 bases align to TRBD1. This CDR3 has 17 amino acids. CDR1 is SGHDN, CDR2 FVKESK, per germline. V lost 5 bases and J lost 4; bases outside the gene matches: 15. The DNA of the CDR3 is TGTGCCAGCAGCGATTTAACCGGGACAGGCGTTGGAGAGACCCAGTACTTC. Its translation is CASSDLTGTGVGETQYF.

The gene calls are TRBV9 and TRBJ2-7; TRBD2 is a possible D gene (6 bases). Deletions cut 3 bases from V and 3 bases from J, with 10 bases between. Per the germline V gene, CDR1 is SGDLS and CDR2 is YYNGEE. CDR3 length: 13 residues. This chain's CDR3 is CASSARLGYEQYF. Here the CDR3 DNA reads TGTGCCAGCAGCGCCCGACTAGGCTACGAGCAGTACTTC. The full variable domain, rest sourced from reference TRBV9 and TRBJ2-7, is DSGVTQTPKHLITATGQRVTLRCSPRSGDLSVYWYQQSLDQGLQFLIQYYNGEERAKGNILERFSAQQFPDLHSELNLSSLELGDSALYFCASSARLGYEQYFGPGTRLTVT.